One and the same sample provided the 5 T cell receptor beta chains below, sequenced in a study of shared clonotypes between healthy human individuals. Profiling relied on immunoSEQ multiplex PCR, and the TCRdb table lists in-frame clones only, not all of them. The table includes approximately 530,000 clones, about 96% detected once. The specimen was naive CD4+ T cells sorted from blood. The subset denotes: CD45RA+ positively selected. Every receptor here comes from a woman aged 30 to 39 in good health.

V and J are TRBV5-4 and TRBJ2-7; a possible D gene is TRBD2 (6 bases). V lost 3 bases, J lost 5 bases, and 21 bases lay in between. Germline V gene sequence: CDR1 SGHNT, CDR2 YYREEE (reference sequence). The CDR3 is 16 residues long. CDR3 loop: CASSSQIAGPEDEQYF. In nucleotides, the CDR3 is TGTGCCAGCAGCTCACAGATTGCGGGACCCGAGGACGAGCAGTACTTC.

The chain is built from TRBV14 and TRBJ1-5; D gene uncertain. The germline V and J ends were trimmed by 0 bases and 4 bases, with 4 bases remaining between them. This CDR3 region has 13 residues. Germline-derived CDR1 and CDR2 are SGHDN and FVKESK. The CDR3 is CASSQDLNQPQHF. The CDR3 nucleotides read TGTGCCAGCAGCCAAGATCTTAATCAGCCCCAGCATTTT.

The chain links TRBV5-4 to TRBJ1-6, with 7 positions matching TRBD1. V was clipped by 2 bases and J by 8 bases; unmatched bases: 7. The length of the CDR3 is 15 residues. The germline gives CDR1 SGHNT, CDR2 YYREEE (reference sequence). The CDR3 here is CASSFQVGTDSPLHF. In DNA, the CDR3 is TGTGCCAGCAGCTTTCAAGTTGGGACAGATTCACCCCTCCACTTT.

The chain couples TRBV28 to TRBJ1-5, with D uncertain. With 6 bases removed from V and 3 bases from J, the gap between germline ends came to 9 bases. The length of the CDR3 is 13 residues. The germline V gene has CDR1 MDHEN and CDR2 SYDVKM. CDR3 loop: CASRGGVNQPQHF. As DNA, the CDR3 is TGTGCCAGCAGAGGCGGGGTCAATCAGCCCCAGCATTTT.

The chain has TRBV28 and TRBJ1-2; the D is unclear. The CDR3 loop spans 16 amino acids. V gave up 4 bases and J gave up 1 base, with 16 bases separating them. Germline assignment: CDR1 MDHEN and CDR2 SYDVKM. The chain's CDR3 is CASSSHSQAYNYGYTF. The CDR3 DNA reads TGTGCCAGCAGTTCCCATTCGCAGGCTTATAACTATGGCTACACCTTC.